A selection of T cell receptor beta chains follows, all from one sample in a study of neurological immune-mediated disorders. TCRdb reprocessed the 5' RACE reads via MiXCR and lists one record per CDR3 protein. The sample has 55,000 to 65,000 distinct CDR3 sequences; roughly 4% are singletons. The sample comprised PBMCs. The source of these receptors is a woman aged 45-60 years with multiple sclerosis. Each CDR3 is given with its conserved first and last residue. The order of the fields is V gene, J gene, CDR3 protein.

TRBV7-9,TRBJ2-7,CASSFPTSGSRYEQYF
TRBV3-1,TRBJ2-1,CASSQDPRQVHNEQFF
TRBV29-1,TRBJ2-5,CSHKGEGQETQYF
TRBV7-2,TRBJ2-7,CASSFQAGTKHEQYF
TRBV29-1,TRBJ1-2,CSVGTENYGYTF
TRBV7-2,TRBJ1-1,CASSSRPGAEAFF
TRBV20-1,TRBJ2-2,CSANREGIGELFF
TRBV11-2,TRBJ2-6,CASRDFTNVLTF
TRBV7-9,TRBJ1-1,CASSLGGPNTEAFF
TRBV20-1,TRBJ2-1,CSARGPRASSYNEQFF
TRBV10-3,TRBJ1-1,CASTGASTEAFF
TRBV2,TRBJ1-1,CASSQKGTEAFF
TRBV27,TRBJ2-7,CASSFGTGGLEQYF
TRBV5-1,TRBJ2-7,CASSLVAGAYEQYF
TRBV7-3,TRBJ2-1,CASSSPGQGYNEQFF
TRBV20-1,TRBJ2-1,CSARGSGTHNEQFF
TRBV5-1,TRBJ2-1,CASLPGMSYNEQFF
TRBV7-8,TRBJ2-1,CASSSGRLRSYNEQFF
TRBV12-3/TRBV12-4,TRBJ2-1,CASSPHGAGEGEQFF
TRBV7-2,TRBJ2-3,CACRLAGGSDTQYF
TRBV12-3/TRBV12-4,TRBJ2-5,CASSGLGETQYF
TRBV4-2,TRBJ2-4,CASSQATRGDIQYF
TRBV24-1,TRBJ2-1,CATLAGGPGNEQFF
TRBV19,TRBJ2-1,CASSLPSGTEQFF
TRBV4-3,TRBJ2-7,CASSHIYVQGREQYF
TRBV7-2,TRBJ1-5,CASSLARRTVQHF
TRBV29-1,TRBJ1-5,CSVTGLAGNQPQHF
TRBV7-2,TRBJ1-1,CASSLVGGVGQNTEAFF
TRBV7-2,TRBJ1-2,CTSSPPGGFDYGYTF
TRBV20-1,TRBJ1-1,CSARTGGKTEAFF
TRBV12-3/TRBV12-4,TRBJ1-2,CASSFSRLGAYGYTF
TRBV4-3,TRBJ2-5,CASSPLGEGDETQYF
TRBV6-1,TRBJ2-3,CASSEGTQDTQYF
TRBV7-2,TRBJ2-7,CASRDPPGHEQYF
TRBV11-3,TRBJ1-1,CASSFTGGSEAFF
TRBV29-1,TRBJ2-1,CSARLAGGGSSYNEQFF
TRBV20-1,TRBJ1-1,CSAPTGSNGFF
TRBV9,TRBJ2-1,CASSVGGVDNEQFF
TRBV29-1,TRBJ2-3,CSVTGTISTDTQYF
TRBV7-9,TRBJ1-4,CASSSLGGRSEKLFF
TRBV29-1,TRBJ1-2,CSVEEGASGYTF
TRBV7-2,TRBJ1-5,CASSLAAGGNQPQHF
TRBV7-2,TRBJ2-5,CASSLGGAQPIKETQYF
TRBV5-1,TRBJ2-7,CASSLPSGGYEQYF
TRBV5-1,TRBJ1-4,CASSWGAQATNEKLFF
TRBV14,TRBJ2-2,CASSQVGHLRTGELFF
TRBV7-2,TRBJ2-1,CASSTIYNEQFF
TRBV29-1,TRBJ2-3,CSSPIGTSGIYF
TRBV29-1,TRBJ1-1,CSATTRNTEAFF